The 13 T cell receptor beta chains reported below all come from one sample, sequenced in a study of shared clonotypes between healthy human individuals. Produced via immunoSEQ multiplex PCR; TCRdb's table is partial and in-frame only. Of 2.3 million or so clones listed, about 92% are singletons. Sequencing was done on a sample of naive CD4+ T cells from PBMCs. Subset indicated: CD45RA+ positively selected. Source of these receptors: a man younger than 35 in good health. Some clones in this sample may be carry-over from other donors' samples.

CDR3 amino acids: CASSRDRGRNTEAFF. DNA of the CDR3: TGTGCCAGCAGCCGCGACAGGGGGCGGAACACTGAAGCTTTCTTT. The chain combines TRBV14 with TRBJ1-1, with TRBD1 matching 10 bases. Germline-derived CDR1 and CDR2 are SGHDN and FVKESK. V shed 4 bases and J 1 base; nucleotides not matched to a gene: 3. The CDR3 has 15 residues.

The CDR3 nucleotides are TGTGCCAGCAGCTCCGGGACAGGGAGCTGGGAAGGCACAGATACGCAGTATTTT. It yields the protein CASSSGTGSWEGTDTQYF. The rearrangement joins TRBV7-9 to TRBJ2-3, with 9 bases that match TRBD1. With V trimmed by 4 bases and J by 1 base, 12 bases remained unmatched. Germline V lookup: CDR1 SEHNR, CDR2 FQNEAQ (reference sequence). The CDR3 runs 18 residues.

The chain joins TRBV7-9 to TRBJ2-7, with D perhaps given as TRBD1 or TRBD2 (5 bases each). Trimming took 7 bases from V and 12 from J, leaving 19 bases between them. This CDR3 contains 12 residues. Per the germline V gene, CDR1 is SEHNR and CDR2 is FQNEAQ (reference sequence). CDR3 residues: CASTMGPGSLYF. CDR3 coding DNA: TGTGCCAGCACTATGGGGCCGGGGTCACTGTACTTC.

The chain employs TRBV29-1 and TRBJ2-1; D not resolved. The V end was cut by 6 bases, the J end by 6 bases, with 12 bases between. There are 12 residues in the CDR3. In germline, CDR1 is SQVTM, CDR2 ANQGSEA. CDR3 loop: CSVLRVLNEQFF. CDR3 nucleotides: TGCAGCGTCCTACGGGTCCTCAATGAGCAGTTCTTC.

This chain joins TRBV6-1 and TRBJ2-7; D possibly uses TRBD1 or TRBD2 (5 bases each). Germline V gives CDR1 MNHNS, CDR2 SASEGT. This CDR3 is 13 amino acids long. V was clipped by 5 bases and J by 2 bases, with 10 bases between them. In nucleotides, the CDR3 is TGTGCCAGCAGTTGGGACGGACCCTACGAGCAGTACTTC. This translates into CASSWDGPYEQYF.

The J gene is TRBJ1-2, the V gene TRBV5-1; 8 bases match TRBD1. From germline, CDR1 is SGHRS and CDR2 YFSETQ. The J segment lost 0 bases and the V segment lost 4 bases, leaving 5 bases of the junction unmatched. The CDR3 consists of 15 residues. The CDR3 reads CASSGTGSTNYGYTF. CDR3 sequence (DNA): TGCGCCAGCAGCGGGACAGGAAGCACTAACTATGGCTACACCTTC.

This chain joins TRBV4-2 and TRBJ1-2; the D gene is possibly TRBD1 (5 bases). Germline V lookup: CDR1 LGHNA, CDR2 YNFKEQ. V lost 5 bases and J lost 8, with 21 bases in between. The CDR3 runs 15 residues. Here the CDR3 DNA reads TGTGCCAGCAGCGCCTCCCGGGGGGTTGAGGGGGGCTACACCTTC. This sequence encodes CASSASRGVEGGYTF.

The chain has TRBV10-3 and TRBJ2-6; D is unresolved. Germline V gives CDR1 ENHRY, CDR2 SYGVKD. Trimming removed 3 bases at V and 2 bases at J, with 11 bases between. The CDR3 has 16 amino acids. Written as DNA, the CDR3 is TGTGCCATCAGTGACCCCGGAGTTACTGGGGCCAACGTCCTGACTTTC. It yields the protein CAISDPGVTGANVLTF.

This clone was observed once. The chain couples TRBV4-1 to TRBJ2-5; D is unresolved. In germline, CDR1 is MGHRA, CDR2 YSYEKL. This CDR3 has 14 amino acids. V was cut by 1 base and J by 5 bases, with 11 bases left in between. CDR3 DNA sequence: TGCGCCAGCAGCCAAGTAGCACAAATGGAGACCCAGTACTTC. This gives the protein CASSQVAQMETQYF.

The J gene is TRBJ1-5, the V gene TRBV7-2, with D maybe TRBD1 (5 bases). Trimming stripped 4 bases from V and 5 bases from J, with 9 bases between. This CDR3 contains 13 residues. Germline assignment: CDR1 SGHTA and CDR2 FQGNSA. The CDR3 sequence: CASSWGVDQPQHF. CDR3 coding DNA: TGTGCCAGCAGCTGGGGGGTTGATCAGCCCCAGCATTTT.

The chain joins TRBV15 to TRBJ1-2, with D perhaps matching TRBD1 (5 bases). Trimming cost V 3 bases and J 8 bases, with 13 bases left between them. The CDR3 consists of 13 residues. CDR1 and CDR2 from the germline V gene are LNHNV and YYDKDF (reference sequence). CDR3 DNA: TGTGCCACCAGCAGTGGCAGGAGGGGCGGCTACACCTTC. Amino acid sequence: CATSSGRRGGYTF.

The chain is built from TRBV5-8 and TRBJ2-1; D unresolved. Trimming took 1 base from V and 6 from J, leaving 14 bases between them. Germline values: CDR1 SGHTS, CDR2 YDEGEE. The CDR3 is made up of 15 amino acids. CDR3 region: CASSLYVLGPNEQFF. In DNA form, the CDR3 reads TGTGCCAGCAGCTTGTACGTGCTAGGGCCCAATGAGCAGTTCTTC.

CDR3 nucleotide sequence: TGTGCCAGCAGCTTAGAGGGGCGGGACATTCAGTACTTC. Translating it yields CASSLEGRDIQYF. The chain has TRBV7-2 and TRBJ2-4; D assignment may be TRBD1 or TRBD2 (5 bases each). Deletions cut 1 base from V and 8 bases from J, with 9 bases between. CDR3 length: 13 residues. The germline CDR1 and CDR2 sequences are SGHTA and FQGNSA.